This TCR beta chain was found in a study of blood T cell repertoires in COVID-19. For the study at large: From T cells, B-cell-depleted T cells, or PBMCs came the material, which was cDNA or gDNA.

The CDR3 contains 16 residues. With 2 bases removed from V and 2 bases from J, the gap between germline ends came to 15 bases. Germline CDR1 MGHRA, CDR2 YSYEKL. Produced via immunoSEQ multiplex PCR; TCRdb's table is partial and in-frame only. The sample records some 260,000 clones, about nine tenths being singletons. Assignment of participants to cohorts was predicated upon participant-reported clinical history. The chain combines TRBV4-1 with TRBJ1-2, with no clear D. The source material was PBMCs or T cells enriched from blood (not recorded which). The clonotype was recovered from a woman aged 25 to 45 with acute COVID-19. The CDR3: CASSQILGDLNYGYTF. The CDR3 DNA is TGCGCCAGCAGCCAAATCCTCGGAGACTTAAACTATGGCTACACCTTC.